This entry lists 8 T cell receptor beta chains sequenced from one sample in a study of PD-1 blockade in classical Hodgkin lymphoma. Generated by immunoSEQ multiplex PCR, the TCRdb table keeps only in-frame clones and is missing some. There are approximately 30,000 clones in the sample; around 80% occur only once, and less than 3% lies in the top ten. With no exception, relapse followed autologous stem cell transplantation in all patients, and brentuximab vedotin exposure varied. From thawed PBMCs, CD4+ T cells were purified using magnetic negative selection. The material was CD4+ T cells from blood, obtained at baseline. The receptors stem from a human donor with classical Hodgkin lymphoma.

The chain recombines TRBV7-2 with TRBJ2-7; unclear D gene. V dropped 6 bases and J dropped 0 bases, with 3 bases sitting between them. The V gene's germline CDR1 is SGHTA and CDR2 FQGNSA. The CDR3 is made up of 11 amino acids. CDR3 sequence: CASSRSYEQYF. In DNA form, the CDR3 reads TGTGCCAGCAGTCGCTCCTACGAGCAGTACTTC.

This sequence joins TRBV30 and TRBJ2-4; 10 nucleotides agree with TRBD1. V lost 4 bases to trimming and J lost 10 bases; unmatched junction nucleotides: 10. Germline loops: CDR1 GTSNPN, CDR2 SVGIG (reference sequence). The CDR3 runs to 14 residues. CDR3 protein: CAWMRGQGEGIQYF. As DNA, the CDR3 is TGTGCCTGGATGCGCGGACAGGGGGAAGGAATTCAGTACTTC.

V is TRBV10-2 and J is TRBJ2-3; 13 bases map to TRBD2. The CDR3 extends over 16 amino acids. CDR1 and CDR2 (germline): WSHSY, SAAADI. After removal of 6 bases from V and 4 bases from J, the junction contained 7 bases not matched to a gene. The CDR3 loop reads CASRDTSGGDPDTQYF. The CDR3 bases are TGCGCCAGCAGGGACACTAGCGGGGGGGACCCAGATACGCAGTATTTT.

J is TRBJ2-7 and V is TRBV7-2; TRBD2 is a possible D gene (6 bases). Germline CDR1 reads SGHTA; CDR2 reads FQGNSA. The V end lost 3 bases, the J end lost 7 bases, and 10 bases lay between the germline ends. The CDR3 is 12 amino acids. CDR3 sequence reads: CASSFSGVEQYF. CDR3 nucleotides: TGTGCCAGCAGCTTTTCGGGAGTGGAGCAGTACTTC.

In regard to this clone: The junction departs from germline at one end; a sequencing error may be responsible. The chain links TRBV7-9 to TRBJ1-2; no definite D call. The CDR3 consists of 13 residues. Germline lookup yields CDR1 SEHNR and CDR2 FQNEAQ (reference sequence). CDR3 sequence: CASSHPQSGFWAF. CDR3 bases: TGTGCCAGCAGCCACCCGCAAAGTGGGTTTTGGGCCTTC.

The genes are TRBV5-6 and TRBJ1-4; D call uncertain. Trimming took off 7 bases at V and 7 bases at J, with 14 bases between the two ends. The CDR3 is made up of 13 amino acids. In germline, CDR1 is SGHDT, CDR2 YYEEEE. DNA of the CDR3: TGTGCCAGCCAACTAGGGCCTGCTGAAAAACTGTTTTTT. Translation: CASQLGPAEKLFF.

The rearrangement links TRBV7-9 to TRBJ1-2, with TRBD1 identical over 9 bases. With V trimmed by 2 bases and J by 4 bases, 5 bases remained unmatched. The CDR3 is made up of 15 amino acids. Germline CDR1 is SEHNR and CDR2 is FQNEAQ (reference sequence). The CDR3 protein is CASSLRDREGYGYTF. Here the CDR3 DNA reads TGTGCCAGCAGCTTAAGGGACAGGGAAGGCTATGGCTACACCTTC.

The rearrangement joins TRBV19 to TRBJ1-1; D is unresolved. Per the germline V gene, CDR1 is LNHDA and CDR2 is SQIVND (reference sequence). Trimming stripped 3 bases from V and 1 base from J, with 9 bases between. This CDR3 region has 14 residues. CDR3 loop: CASSIGRTNTEAFF. The CDR3 DNA sequence: TGTGCCAGTAGTATCGGGCGGACGAACACTGAAGCTTTCTTT.